These T cell receptor beta chains were read from a single sample in a study of cytomegalovirus exposure and HLA in healthy donors. Sequenced by immunoSEQ multiplex PCR; TCRdb stores in-frame clones only, minus some. The sample totals 75,000 to 100,000 clones. Source material: PBMCs. All receptors come from a woman aged 55-69 years in good health and CMV-seronegative. Both conserved end residues are part of each CDR3. D genes are given only for firm matches.

TRBJ1-3 | - | TRBV9 | CASRQGPSGNTIYF | TGTGCCAGCAGACAGGGACCCTCTGGAAACACCATATATTTT
TRBJ2-5 | - | TRBV6-6 | CASSGGEETQYF | TGTGCCAGCAGCGGGGGAGAAGAGACCCAGTACTTC
TRBJ1-2 | - | TRBV9 | CASSVATAGHYGYTF | TGTGCCAGCAGCGTAGCTACTGCAGGGCACTATGGCTACACCTTC
TRBJ2-4 | TRBD1 | TRBV28 | CASSVGQRKNIQYF | TGTGCCAGCAGTGTGGGACAGCGAAAAAACATTCAGTACTTC
TRBJ1-4 | TRBD1 | TRBV7-2 | CASSLAQWTGPIKTNEKLFF | TGTGCCAGCAGCTTAGCCCAATGGACAGGGCCAATAAAAACTAATGAAAAACTGTTTTTT
TRBJ2-1 | - | TRBV11-2 | CASSLDLPGSVDEQFF | TGTGCCAGCAGCTTAGATTTACCGGGATCTGTGGATGAGCAGTTCTTC
TRBJ2-1 | TRBD1 | TRBV29-1 | CSAGTGSINEQFF | TGCAGCGCCGGGACAGGGTCTATCAATGAGCAGTTCTTC
TRBJ2-3 | - | TRBV7-2 | CASSLSVGGGTDTQYF | TGTGCCAGCAGCTTATCTGTGGGGGGAGGAACAGATACGCAGTATTTT
TRBJ2-1 | - | TRBV5-1 | CASSQKTSNEQFF | TGCGCCAGCAGCCAGAAGACTTCCAATGAGCAGTTCTTC
TRBJ1-2 | - | TRBV7-8 | CASSSQASYGYTF | TGTGCCAGCAGCTCCCAGGCGAGCTATGGCTACACCTTC
TRBJ2-1 | TRBD1 | TRBV27 | CASSRPLYRGTYNEQFF | TGTGCCAGCAGTAGACCATTATACAGGGGGACCTACAATGAGCAGTTCTTC
TRBJ2-3 | TRBD2 | TRBV6-4 | CASSAPRGSGIVDTQYF | TGTGCCAGCAGTGCCCCCCGGGGTAGCGGGATAGTAGATACGCAGTATTTT
TRBJ2-3 | TRBD2 | TRBV7-2 | CASSFMLAGTTDTQYF | TGTGCCAGCAGCTTTATGCTAGCGGGAACCACAGATACGCAGTATTTT